The 3 T cell receptor beta chains listed next were all sequenced from one sample in a study of cytomegalovirus exposure and HLA in healthy donors. The PCR used 60 Vbeta and 13 Jbeta primers. The method was immunoSEQ multiplex PCR; TCRdb's version includes in-frame clones alone and lacks a portion of them. The data contain 95,000 to 150,000 clones, more than 55% of them singletons. Sequenced sample: PBMCs. The receptors originated from a man in his late teens or twenties in good health and CMV-seronegative.

CDR3 sequence (DNA): TGTGCCAGCAGCATACAGGGTCCCCTTATCTCTGGGGCCAACGTCCTGACTTTC. Translated, it gives CASSIQGPLISGANVLTF. V and J are TRBV7-9 and TRBJ2-6; weak D call: TRBD1 (6 bases). Germline V gives CDR1 SEHNR, CDR2 FQNEAQ (reference sequence). The CDR3 covers 18 residues. The germline V and J ends were trimmed by 5 bases and 0 bases, with 17 bases remaining between them.

The gene calls are TRBV19 and TRBJ2-4, with 12 nucleotides matching TRBD1. The germline V gene has CDR1 LNHDA and CDR2 SQIVND (reference sequence). This CDR3 comprises 15 residues. Trimming took 4 bases from V and 7 from J; bases not matched to a gene: 5. The CDR3 protein is CASSTPGQGANIQYF. CDR3 bases: TGTGCCAGTAGTACGCCGGGACAGGGGGCGAACATTCAGTACTTC. The variable domain in full, with the rest retrieved from reference TRBV19 and TRBJ2-4, is DGGITQSPKYLFRKEGQNVTLSCEQNLNHDAMYWYRQDPGQGLRLIYYSQIVNDFQKGDIAEGYSVSREKKESFPLTVTSAQKNPTAFYLCASSTPGQGANIQYFGAGTRLSVL.

The V call is TRBV9, the J call TRBJ2-7; the D gene is possibly TRBD2 (6 bases). Looked up from germline, CDR1 is SGDLS and CDR2 is YYNGEE. CDR3 size: 16 residues. With 4 bases removed from V and 1 base from J, the gap between germline ends came to 18 bases. The CDR3 region has the DNA TGTGCCAGCAGCCCAGGAGGGTGGGCCCCTTCCTACGAGCAGTACTTC. This sequence encodes CASSPGGWAPSYEQYF.